The clone carrying this TCR beta chain has a count of ten or more. What it binds is unknown. This sample was included in a study of identical twins. The study's findings and limits: In drawing conclusions, the study used cross-sectional statistical analysis and did not follow the same donors.

Via MiXCR, TCRdb re-called the 5' RACE reads, giving one row per CDR3 protein. The table includes 470,000 or so distinct CDR3 sequences, around 24% detected once. Germline V CDR1 and CDR2: DFQATT, SNEGSKA (reference sequence). J lost 5 bases, V lost 6 bases, and 7 bases had no gene match. The CDR3 is 13 amino acids. The sample also formed part of further work on T cells expressing NK-cell markers. As reported in that work: TCR beta repertoires came from sorted CD3+CD56+NKG2C+, CD3+CD56+NKG2C- and CD3+CD56-NKG2C+ T cells. One of eight sequenced donors was HCMV-seronegative; the other seven were seropositive. Uncertainty persisted over the HCMV specificity of expanded NKG2C+ T cell clones.

The sequenced sample was CD4+ T cells sorted from blood. This sequence was found in a woman aged 18-29 years in good health. The V and J genes are TRBV20-1 and TRBJ1-1, with 9 bases fitting TRBD1. CDR3 nucleotides: TGCAGTGCGGGGGGACAGGGTGGAACTGAAGCTTTCTTT. It yields the protein CSAGGQGGTEAFF.